The 21 T cell receptor beta chains presented below share a single source sample, sequenced in a study of shared clonotypes between healthy human individuals (dated by TCRdb to about 2020). CD8 naive samples were CD45RO-negative cells positively selected for CCR7, giving a CD45RA+CCR7+ population that excluded TemRA cells. The library was obtained by the immunoSEQ multiplex PCR assay. TCRdb stores this immuneACCESS table with in-frame sequences only. Part of the clones is absent; in the studies checked, under half of the shortfall reflects unresolved V genes, and no reason is known for the rest. The sample records about 2.1 million clones, roughly 91% of which are singletons. The ten largest make up under 2% of the sample. The material sequenced was naive CD8+ T cells from PBMCs. Reading the label with the study, this specimen's cell subset or site is: CD45RA+CCR7+. The receptors were sampled from a man aged 18 to 30 in good health. Some clones in this sample may be carry-over from other donors' samples.

The chain links TRBV29-1 to TRBJ2-7, with a weak D call TRBD1 (6 bases). Germline assignment: CDR1 SQVTM and CDR2 ANQGSEA. V shed 7 bases and J shed 0 bases, with 13 bases lying between them. The CDR3 spans 13 residues. This CDR3 reads CSAKTGGSYEQYF. The CDR3, as DNA: TGCAGCGCCAAGACAGGCGGCTCCTACGAGCAGTACTTC.

This chain links TRBV6-5 with TRBJ2-4, with D possibly matching TRBD2 (6 bases). This CDR3 spans 15 amino acids. Deletions cut 2 bases from V and 0 bases from J, with 8 bases between. CDR1 MNHEY and CDR2 SVGAGI come from the germline V gene. Written as DNA, the CDR3 is TGTGCCAGCAGTTACACGGGACTAGCCAAAAACATTCAGTACTTC. It translates to CASSYTGLAKNIQYF.

This clone was observed once. V usage is TRBV5-8 and J usage is TRBJ1-2, with D unresolved. The germline V and J ends were trimmed by 4 bases and 0 bases, with 7 bases remaining between them. There are 13 residues in the CDR3. Germline values: CDR1 SGHTS, CDR2 YDEGEE. CDR3: CASSPLPNYGYTF. The CDR3 DNA follows: TGTGCCAGCAGCCCCCTGCCTAACTATGGCTACACCTTC.

The table lists this clone with a few counts. The V and J genes are TRBV28 and TRBJ1-1; 7 nucleotides agree with TRBD1. Germline loops: CDR1 MDHEN, CDR2 SYDVKM. V dropped 4 bases and J dropped 5; count of bases not matched to a gene: 10. This CDR3 spans 15 amino acids. In DNA form, the CDR3 reads TGTGCCAGCAGTTCACCCGGGACAGCGGGGACTGAAGCTTTCTTT. Protein: CASSSPGTAGTEAFF.

Comment on this clone: Within the sample, other DNA sequences also encode this same CDR3. This sequence joins TRBV28 and TRBJ1-1, with D hard to call. The CDR3 has 13 amino acids. CDR1 and CDR2 (germline): MDHEN, SYDVKM. V dropped 3 bases and J dropped 1 base, with 6 bases sitting between them. This chain's CDR3 is CASSFVRNTEAFF. CDR3 coding DNA: TGTGCCAGCAGTTTCGTCAGGAACACTGAAGCTTTCTTT. Based on the CDR3 plus reference TRBV28 and TRBJ1-1, the full variable domain is DVKVTQSSRYLVKRTGEKVFLECVQDMDHENMFWYRQDPGLGLRLIYFSYDVKMKEKGDIPEGYSVSREKKERFSLILESASTNQTSMYLCASSFVRNTEAFFGQGTRLTVV.

The chain combines TRBV27 with TRBJ2-7; TRBD1 is a possible D gene (5 bases). Trimming cost V 3 bases and J 5 bases, with 14 bases left between them. Germline CDR1 reads MNHEY; CDR2 reads SMNVEV (reference sequence). This CDR3 spans 14 amino acids. CDR3 coding DNA: TGTGCCAGCAGTTTGGGGCAGGTAGGGCACGAGCAGTACTTC. Translation gives CASSLGQVGHEQYF.

The rearrangement joins TRBV6-6 to TRBJ1-2; 9 bases are shared with TRBD1. CDR1 and CDR2 (germline): MNHNY, SVGAGI (reference sequence). Losses at the gene ends were 7 bases for V and 5 bases for J; bases not matched to a gene: 5. This CDR3 comprises 13 residues. The CDR3 is CASTEDRGYGYTF. The CDR3 nucleotides are TGTGCCAGCACCGAGGACAGGGGTTATGGCTACACCTTC.

The genes are TRBV7-9 and TRBJ2-3; 10 positions match TRBD2. This CDR3 comprises 16 residues. In germline, CDR1 is SEHNR, CDR2 FQNEAQ (reference sequence). V dropped 6 bases and J dropped 6; count of bases not matched to a gene: 12. The CDR3 sequence is CASSLVLAGAHDTQYF. DNA of the CDR3: TGTGCCAGCAGTTTGGTTCTAGCGGGGGCACACGATACGCAGTATTTT.

The chain couples TRBV7-9 to TRBJ2-7, with TRBD1 matching 7 bases. This CDR3 has 14 amino acids. The V segment lost 5 bases and the J segment 9 bases; nucleotides outside the gene matches: 13. Germline V lookup: CDR1 SEHNR, CDR2 FQNEAQ (reference sequence). The CDR3 DNA reads as TGTGCCAGCAGCCCTAGACAGGGCCTACGAGGGCAGTACTTC. Its translation: CASSPRQGLRGQYF.

V gene TRBV5-6 combines with J gene TRBJ1-6; D gene ambiguous. The germline V gene encodes CDR1 SGHDT and CDR2 YYEEEE. The CDR3 is 14 amino acids. The V gene lost 3 bases and the J gene lost 11 bases, with 15 bases spanning the gap. The CDR3, as DNA: TGTGCCAGCAGCTGGGGAGGGTTTGAGACACCCCTCCACTTT. This encodes CASSWGGFETPLHF. The full variable domain, its missing parts supplied by reference TRBV5-6 and TRBJ1-6, is DAGVTQSPTHLIKTRGQQVTLRCSPKSGHDTVSWYQQALGQGPQFIFQYYEEEERQRGNFPDRFSGHQFPNYSSELNVNALLLGDSALYLCASSWGGFETPLHFGNGTRLTVT.

J is TRBJ2-7 and V is TRBV7-9, with D maybe TRBD2 (6 bases). Trimming shortened V by 4 bases and J by 6 bases, and 19 bases separated the two germline ends. In germline, CDR1 is SEHNR, CDR2 FQNEAQ (reference sequence). The CDR3 contains 15 residues. The CDR3 DNA follows: TGTGCCAGCAGCTCGGGGACTCCGATAGAGGCCGAGCAGTACTTC. It codes for CASSSGTPIEAEQYF.

V usage is TRBV18 and J usage is TRBJ2-7, with D possibly matching TRBD1 (6 bases). The germline V and J ends were trimmed by 4 bases and 4 bases, with 20 bases remaining between them. This CDR3 comprises 16 residues. Germline V gene lookup returns CDR1 KGHSH and CDR2 LQKENI. The CDR3 coding sequence is TGTGCCAGCTCACTGACCCGGGACACGGAAAAATACGAGCAGTACTTC. Its translation is CASSLTRDTEKYEQYF.

The chain uses TRBV7-2 and TRBJ1-2; 8 nucleotides line up with TRBD1. CDR1 and CDR2 from the germline V gene are SGHTA and FQGNSA. The J segment lost 5 bases and the V segment lost 1 base, leaving 6 bases of the junction unmatched. CDR3 size: 15 residues. Here the CDR3 reads CASSLGTGRGYGYTF. DNA for the CDR3: TGTGCCAGCAGCTTAGGGACAGGGAGGGGTTATGGCTACACCTTC.

J is TRBJ2-6 and V is TRBV9, with a possible D match to TRBD1 (6 bases). Between the trimmed V and J ends, which lost 3 bases and 0 bases, there was a span of 19 bases. The germline CDR1 and CDR2 sequences are SGDLS and YYNGEE. There are 19 residues in the CDR3. The CDR3 loop is CASSETSGTLVSGANVLTF. The CDR3 nucleotides are TGTGCCAGCAGCGAAACCTCGGGGACACTCGTCTCTGGGGCCAACGTCCTGACTTTC. Complete variable domain (other parts from reference TRBV9 and TRBJ2-6): DSGVTQTPKHLITATGQRVTLRCSPRSGDLSVYWYQQSLDQGLQFLIQYYNGEERAKGNILERFSAQQFPDLHSELNLSSLELGDSALYFCASSETSGTLVSGANVLTFGAGSRLTVL.

The chain combines TRBV11-2 with TRBJ2-1, with 10 bases lining up with TRBD2. The CDR3 loop spans 14 amino acids. With 4 bases clipped from V and 5 bases from J, the junction kept 2 bases outside the gene matches. Germline V gene sequence: CDR1 SGHAT, CDR2 FQNNGV. CDR3 in amino acids: CASSWTSGDNEQFF. Written as DNA, the CDR3 is TGTGCCAGCAGCTGGACTAGCGGAGACAATGAGCAGTTCTTC.

The rearrangement joins TRBV27 to TRBJ2-1; unclear D gene. The CDR3 runs 13 residues. Germline V gene data show CDR1 as MNHEY and CDR2 as SMNVEV (reference sequence). V dropped 10 bases and J dropped 0 bases, with 10 bases sitting between them. The chain's CDR3 is CATSLSSYNEQFF. CDR3 bases: TGTGCCACTTCGCTGAGCTCCTACAATGAGCAGTTCTTC.

On this clone: This sample includes further DNA sequences coding for the same CDR3. The V gene is TRBV27, the J gene TRBJ1-1; 7 positions agree with TRBD1. The CDR3 is 13 residues long. J lost 3 bases, V lost 3 bases, and 1 base had no gene match. Germline-derived CDR1 and CDR2 are MNHEY and SMNVEV (reference sequence). CDR3 sequence (DNA): TGTGCCAGCAGTTTTGGACAGGACACTGAAGCTTTCTTT. Its translation is CASSFGQDTEAFF.

The J gene is TRBJ2-4, the V gene TRBV5-1; the D gene is possibly TRBD1 (6 bases). The CDR3 has 16 amino acids. Between the trimmed V and J ends, which lost 0 bases and 3 bases, there was a span of 13 bases. Germline V CDR1 and CDR2: SGHRS, YFSETQ. In DNA, the CDR3 is TGCGCCAGCAGCTTGGTACAGGGCCATGACAAAAACATTCAGTACTTC. Residues: CASSLVQGHDKNIQYF.

V and J are TRBV5-1 and TRBJ2-5; no definite D call. Matching the DNA end better, TRBJ2-7 makes the J call doubtful. Germline lookup yields CDR1 SGHRS and CDR2 YFSETQ. The CDR3 consists of 13 residues. The CDR3 DNA reads as TGCGCCAGCTCTAACGGCGAGAAGTACGAGCAGTACTTC. Translated, it gives CASSNGEKYEQYF.

The chain is built from TRBV10-2 and TRBJ2-1, with no clear D. The CDR3 consists of 12 residues. V was clipped by 2 bases and J by 6 bases, with 5 bases between them. Germline values: CDR1 WSHSY, CDR2 SAAADI. DNA of the CDR3: TGCGCCAGCAGTGAGACTGGCAATGAGCAGTTCTTC. Translating gives CASSETGNEQFF.

This chain uses TRBV5-1 with TRBJ2-3; 11 nucleotides match TRBD2. Germline V gene lookup returns CDR1 SGHRS and CDR2 YFSETQ. With V trimmed by 3 bases and J by 0 bases, 6 bases remained unmatched. The CDR3 sequence is 17 residues long. CDR3 nucleotide sequence: TGCGCCAGCAGCTGGGGGACTAGCGGAACTAGCACAGATACGCAGTATTTT. Its protein is CASSWGTSGTSTDTQYF. The entire variable domain, with the rest obtained from reference TRBV5-1 and TRBJ2-3, is as follows: KAGVTQTPRYLIKTRGQQVTLSCSPISGHRSVSWYQQTPGQGLQFLFEYFSETQRNKGNFPGRFSGRQFSNSRSEMNVSTLELGDSALYLCASSWGTSGTSTDTQYFGPGTRLTVL.